This T cell receptor beta chain was found in a study of technical replicates of blood from several donors. CDR1 and CDR2 (germline): SQVTM, ANQGSEA. The CDR3 has 10 residues. Trimming stripped 6 bases from V and 4 bases from J, with 6 bases between. Assay: immunoSEQ multiplex PCR; the TCRdb copy retains only in-frame clones and omits some. The sample has tens of thousands of clones; more than 85% are singletons. The sequence came from a human donor in good health. Some clones in this sample may be carry-over from other donors' samples. Sequenced sample: T cells isolated from PBMCs. The chain couples TRBV29-1 to TRBJ2-5, with D tentatively TRBD2 (5 bases). The CDR3 loop is CSVEGETQYF. DNA for the CDR3: TGCAGCGTCGAGGGAGAGACCCAGTACTTC. Supplemented by reference TRBV29-1 and TRBJ2-5, the full variable domain reads SAVISQKPSRDICQRGTSLTIQCQVDSQVTMMFWYRQQPGQSLTLIATANQGSEATYESGFVIDKFPISRPNLTFSTLTVSNMSPEDSSIYLCSVEGETQYFGPGTRLLVL.